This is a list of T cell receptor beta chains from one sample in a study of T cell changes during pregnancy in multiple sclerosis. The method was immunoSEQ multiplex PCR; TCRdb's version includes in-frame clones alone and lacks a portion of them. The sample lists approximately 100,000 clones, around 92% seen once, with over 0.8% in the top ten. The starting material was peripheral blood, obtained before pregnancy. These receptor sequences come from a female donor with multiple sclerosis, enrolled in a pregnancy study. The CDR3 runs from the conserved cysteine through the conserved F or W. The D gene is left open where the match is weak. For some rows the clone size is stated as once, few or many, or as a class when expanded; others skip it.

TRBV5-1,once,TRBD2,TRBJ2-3,CASSWTSGNTDTQYF,TGCGCCAGCAGCTGGACTAGCGGGAACACAGATACGCAGTATTTT
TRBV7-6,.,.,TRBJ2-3,CASGIAGSSTDTQYF,TGTGCCAGCGGTATTGCGGGGTCTAGCACAGATACGCAGTATTTT
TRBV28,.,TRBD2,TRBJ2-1,CASSLIGQREKNEQFF,TGTGCCAGCAGTTTAATCGGGCAGCGGGAGAAAAATGAGCAGTTCTTC
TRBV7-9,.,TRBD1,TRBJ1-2,CASSLSGGDGYTF,TGTGCCAGCAGCTTATCAGGGGGCGATGGCTACACCTTC
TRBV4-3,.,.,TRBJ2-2,CASSQTTPRAGELFF,TGCGCCAGCAGCCAAACGACCCCGAGGGCCGGGGAGCTGTTTTTT
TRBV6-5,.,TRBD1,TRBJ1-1,CASSLGGAGYTEAFF,TGTGCCAGCAGTTTAGGGGGCGCGGGTTACACTGAAGCTTTCTTT
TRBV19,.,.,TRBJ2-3,CASSMLVAGTDTQYF,TGTGCCAGTAGTATGTTGGTAGCGGGCACAGATACGCAGTATTTT
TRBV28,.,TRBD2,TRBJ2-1,CASLAGRYNEQFF,TGTGCCAGTTTAGCGGGAAGATACAATGAGCAGTTCTTC
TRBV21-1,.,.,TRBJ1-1,CASSKLGGDRANTEAFF,TGTGCCAGCAGCAAACTGGGAGGGGACAGGGCGAACACTGAAGCTTTCTTT
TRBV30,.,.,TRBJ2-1,CAWNYGNEQFF,TGTGCCTGGAATTACGGCAATGAGCAGTTCTTC
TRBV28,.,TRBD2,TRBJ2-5,CASNLAGQETQYF,TGTGCCAGCAATCTAGCGGGTCAAGAGACCCAGTACTTC
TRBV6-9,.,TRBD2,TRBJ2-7,CASSYNAGLAYYEQYF,TGTGCCAGCAGTTATAACGCGGGACTAGCGTACTACGAGCAGTACTTC
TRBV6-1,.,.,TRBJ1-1,CASSKDRTSTEAFF,TGTGCCAGCAGTAAAGACAGGACCTCCACTGAAGCTTTCTTT
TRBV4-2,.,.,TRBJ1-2,CASSQGVTAESYGYTF,TGTGCCAGCAGCCAAGGGGTGACAGCCGAGTCCTATGGCTACACCTTC
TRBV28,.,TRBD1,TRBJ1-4,CASSLTGDRVGKLFF,TGTGCCAGCAGCTTGACAGGGGATAGAGTTGGAAAACTGTTTTTT
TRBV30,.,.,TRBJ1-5,CAWSVGGNQPQHF,TGTGCCTGGAGTGTAGGGGGTAATCAGCCCCAGCATTTT
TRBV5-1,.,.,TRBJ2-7,CASSLTETYEQYF,TGCGCCAGCAGCTTGACAGAGACCTACGAGCAGTACTTC
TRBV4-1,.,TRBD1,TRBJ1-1,CASSQDRTGLTEAFF,TGCGCCAGCAGCCAAGATCGGACAGGGCTTACTGAAGCTTTCTTT
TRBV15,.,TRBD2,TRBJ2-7,CATSRGTSGSSYEQYF,TGTGCCACCAGCAGAGGAACTAGCGGGTCCTCCTACGAGCAGTACTTC
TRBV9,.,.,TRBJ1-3,CASSASGAGNTIYF,TGTGCCAGCAGCGCCTCGGGGGCTGGAAACACCATATATTTT
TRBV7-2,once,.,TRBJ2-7,CASSLALGREQYF,TGTGCCAGCAGCTTAGCCCTAGGTCGCGAGCAGTACTTC
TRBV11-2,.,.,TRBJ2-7,CASSLRPGGHEQYF,TGTGCCAGCAGCTTAAGACCCGGAGGCCACGAGCAGTACTTC
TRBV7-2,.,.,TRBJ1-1,CASSRGGGTNTEAFF,TGTGCCAGCAGCCGCGGGGGAGGGACGAACACTGAAGCTTTCTTT
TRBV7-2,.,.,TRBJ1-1,CASSLVTGPNTEAFF,TGTGCCAGCAGCTTAGTCACAGGGCCGAACACTGAAGCTTTCTTT
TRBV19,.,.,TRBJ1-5,CASSIWRGGSNQPQHF,TGTGCCAGTAGTATCTGGCGAGGGGGTAGCAATCAGCCCCAGCATTTT
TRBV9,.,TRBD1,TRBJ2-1,CASSDRQGRYNEQFF,TGTGCCAGCAGCGACCGACAGGGACGATACAATGAGCAGTTCTTC
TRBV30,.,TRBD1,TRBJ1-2,CAWTPTGKGGYTF,TGTGCCTGGACTCCGACAGGGAAGGGGGGCTACACCTTC
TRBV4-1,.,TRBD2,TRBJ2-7,CASSQSGGAYEQYF,TGCGCCAGCAGCCAATCGGGAGGTGCCTACGAGCAGTACTTC
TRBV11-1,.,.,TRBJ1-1,CASSSSLQGTEAFF,TGTGCCAGCAGCTCGTCCCTACAGGGCACTGAAGCTTTCTTT
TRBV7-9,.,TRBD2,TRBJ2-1,CATSGTTPYNEQFF,TGTGCTACCTCCGGGACTACCCCCTACAATGAGCAGTTCTTC
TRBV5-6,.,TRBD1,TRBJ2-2,CASTEGQGAGELFF,TGTGCCAGCACCGAGGGACAGGGAGCCGGGGAGCTGTTTTTT
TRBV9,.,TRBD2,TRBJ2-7,CASSSGSSGYEQYF,TGTGCCAGCAGCTCGGGGTCTAGCGGCTACGAGCAGTACTTC
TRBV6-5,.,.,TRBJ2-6,CASRARAGANVLTF,TGTGCCAGCAGGGCCAGGGCTGGGGCCAACGTCCTGACTTTC
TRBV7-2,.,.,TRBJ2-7,CASSPRGGRYYEQYF,TGTGCCAGCAGCCCAAGGGGGGGACGTTACTACGAGCAGTACTTC
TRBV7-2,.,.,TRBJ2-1,CASSPPTRGFDEQFF,TGTGCCAGCAGCCCCCCGACTAGGGGCTTCGATGAGCAGTTCTTC
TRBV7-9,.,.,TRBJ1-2,CASSFNRGGYTF,TGTGCCAGCAGCTTTAATCGGGGAGGCTACACCTTC
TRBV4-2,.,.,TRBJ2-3,CASSRRTGTDTQYF,TGTGCCAGCAGCCGCCGGACTGGCACAGATACGCAGTATTTT
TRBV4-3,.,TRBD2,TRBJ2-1,CASSPYLAGSDNEQFF,TGCGCCAGCAGCCCGTATTTAGCGGGGTCGGACAATGAGCAGTTCTTC
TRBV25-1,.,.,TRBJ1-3,CASSEDRESGPGNTIYF,TGTGCCAGCAGTGAGGATCGGGAATCTGGGCCTGGAAACACCATATATTTT
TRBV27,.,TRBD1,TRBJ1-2,CASRFQGGSYGYTF,TGTGCCAGCAGGTTCCAAGGGGGCTCGTATGGCTACACCTTC
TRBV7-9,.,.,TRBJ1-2,CASSLRGRGYTF,TGTGCCAGCAGCTTAAGGGGTCGCGGCTACACCTTC
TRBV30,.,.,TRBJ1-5,CAWTEQRLGNQPQHF,TGTGCCTGGACAGAACAGAGACTAGGCAATCAGCCCCAGCATTTT
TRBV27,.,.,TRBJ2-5,CASSLSYGQETQYF,TGTGCCAGCAGTTTATCGTACGGCCAAGAGACCCAGTACTTC